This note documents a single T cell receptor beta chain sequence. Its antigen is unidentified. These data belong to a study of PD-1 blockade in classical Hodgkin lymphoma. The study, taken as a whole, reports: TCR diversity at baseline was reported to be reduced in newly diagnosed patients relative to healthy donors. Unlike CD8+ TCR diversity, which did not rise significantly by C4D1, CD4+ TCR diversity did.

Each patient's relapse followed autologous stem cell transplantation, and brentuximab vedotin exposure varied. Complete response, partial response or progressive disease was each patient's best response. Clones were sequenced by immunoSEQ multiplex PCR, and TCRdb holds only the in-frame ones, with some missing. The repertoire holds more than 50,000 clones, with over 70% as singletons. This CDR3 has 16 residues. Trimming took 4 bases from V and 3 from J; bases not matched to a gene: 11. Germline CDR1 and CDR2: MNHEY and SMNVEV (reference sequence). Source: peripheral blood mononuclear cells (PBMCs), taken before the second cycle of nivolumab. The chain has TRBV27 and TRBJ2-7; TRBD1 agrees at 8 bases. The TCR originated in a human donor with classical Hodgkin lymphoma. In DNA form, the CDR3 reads TGTGCCAGCAGTTCCTCTGTTGGTGACAGGGGCTACGAGCAGTACTTC. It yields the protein CASSSSVGDRGYEQYF.